Listed below are T cell receptor beta chains from one sample, sequenced in a study of identical twins. TCRdb reanalysed the 5' RACE reads using MiXCR and keeps one entry per CDR3 protein. Here the sample spans 200,000 to 300,000 distinct CDR3 sequences, 7% to 8.5% being singletons. The same sample was also studied in work on yellow fever vaccine responses in identical twins.

Sequencing was done on a sample of CD8+ T cells sorted from blood. The receptors here all came from a woman under 30 in good health. Both conserved end residues are part of each CDR3. A D gene is named only where the DNA matches it firmly. The listing skips clone size in some rows; elsewhere it reads once, few, many or a size class.

J gene: TRBJ2-3; clone size: .; V gene: TRBV6-5; D gene: TRBD2; CDR3 DNA: TGTGCCAGCAGTTACGGGACTAGCGGGGATACGCAGTATTTT; CDR3 protein: CASSYGTSGDTQYF
J gene: TRBJ2-2; clone size: few; V gene: TRBV20-1; D gene: .; CDR3 DNA: TGCAGTGCGAGGGCGGGGAATACGAACACCGGGGAGCTGTTTTTT; CDR3 protein: CSARAGNTNTGELFF
J gene: TRBJ1-1; clone size: many; V gene: TRBV20-1; D gene: TRBD1; CDR3 DNA: TGCAGTGCTAGATCCGACAGGGACAACACTGAAGCTTTCTTT; CDR3 protein: CSARSDRDNTEAFF
J gene: TRBJ2-1; clone size: few; V gene: TRBV9; D gene: .; CDR3 DNA: TGTGCCAGCAGCCCCAGTTCCAGGCTGAGCTCCTACAATGAGCAGTTCTTC; CDR3 protein: CASSPSSRLSSYNEQFF
J gene: TRBJ2-1; clone size: .; V gene: TRBV4-1; D gene: .; CDR3 DNA: TGCGCCAGCAGCCAAATCGAGGACTACAATGAGCAGTTCTTC; CDR3 protein: CASSQIEDYNEQFF
J gene: TRBJ2-7; clone size: .; V gene: TRBV12-3/TRBV12-4; D gene: TRBD1; CDR3 DNA: TGTGCCAGCAGTTTAGGCCAGGGACAGGGGTCCTCCTACGAGCAGTACTTC; CDR3 protein: CASSLGQGQGSSYEQYF
J gene: TRBJ2-7; clone size: many; V gene: TRBV5-6; D gene: TRBD2; CDR3 DNA: TGTGCCAGCAGCGGGCCCGGGACTAGCGGGAGACGCGAGCAGTACTTC; CDR3 protein: CASSGPGTSGRREQYF
J gene: TRBJ1-2; clone size: many; V gene: TRBV12-3/TRBV12-4; D gene: .; CDR3 DNA: TGTGCCAGCAGTTTAAAGGGGTGGGCCCTTAACTATGGCTACACCTTC; CDR3 protein: CASSLKGWALNYGYTF
J gene: TRBJ2-2; clone size: many; V gene: TRBV20-1; D gene: .; CDR3 DNA: TGCAGTGCTAGAGGGGAAAACACCGGGGAGCTGTTTTTT; CDR3 protein: CSARGENTGELFF
J gene: TRBJ1-2; clone size: .; V gene: TRBV20-1; D gene: .; CDR3 DNA: TGCAGTGCTAGGTTAACAGTGGACTATGGCTACACCTTC; CDR3 protein: CSARLTVDYGYTF
J gene: TRBJ2-1; clone size: .; V gene: TRBV5-1; D gene: TRBD2; CDR3 DNA: TGCGCCAGCAGCTTGGAGTTAGCGGGGGGGTTTGGGCAGTTCTTC; CDR3 protein: CASSLELAGGFGQFF
J gene: TRBJ2-3; clone size: .; V gene: TRBV7-8; D gene: .; CDR3 DNA: TGTGCCAGCAGCTTGTTCGGCTTAGGGGATACGCAGTATTTT; CDR3 protein: CASSLFGLGDTQYF
J gene: TRBJ2-5; clone size: many; V gene: TRBV28; D gene: TRBD1; CDR3 DNA: TGTGCCAGCAGTCCGGACAGGGGGTTACAAGAGACCCAGTACTTC; CDR3 protein: CASSPDRGLQETQYF
J gene: TRBJ1-1; clone size: .; V gene: TRBV20-1; D gene: .; CDR3 DNA: TGCAGTGCTAGAAATCAGAGGGTTTCCGACACTGAAGTTTTCTTT; CDR3 protein: CSARNQRVSDTEVFF
J gene: TRBJ2-7; clone size: few; V gene: TRBV24-1; D gene: TRBD1; CDR3 DNA: TGTGCCACCAGTGAGGACAGGGGGTCCTCCTACGAGCAGTACTTC; CDR3 protein: CATSEDRGSSYEQYF
J gene: TRBJ2-7; clone size: many; V gene: TRBV29-1; D gene: TRBD1; CDR3 DNA: TGCAGCGTTCGAAGGGGACAGGACATCTACGAGCAGTACTTC; CDR3 protein: CSVRRGQDIYEQYF
J gene: TRBJ2-5; clone size: few; V gene: TRBV29-1; D gene: TRBD1; CDR3 DNA: TGCAGCGCCCCGGGACAGGGACAAGAGACCCAGTACTTC; CDR3 protein: CSAPGQGQETQYF
J gene: TRBJ2-3; clone size: .; V gene: TRBV7-9; D gene: TRBD2; CDR3 DNA: TGTGCCAGCAGCTTTGAGCTAGCGGGGCGGCCACGTACGCAGTATTTT; CDR3 protein: CASSFELAGRPRTQYF
J gene: TRBJ1-4; clone size: few; V gene: TRBV28; D gene: .; CDR3 DNA: TGTGCCAGCAGTCCAGGGAGGAGTCAGTTAACTAATGAAAAACTGTTTTTT; CDR3 protein: CASSPGRSQLTNEKLFF
J gene: TRBJ2-3; clone size: few; V gene: TRBV5-5; D gene: TRBD2; CDR3 DNA: TGTGCCAGCAGCTTCCCCCTAGCGGGTAGCTCAGATACGCAGTATTTT; CDR3 protein: CASSFPLAGSSDTQYF
J gene: TRBJ2-1; clone size: few; V gene: TRBV9; D gene: TRBD2; CDR3 DNA: TGTGCCAGCAGCGTATCGGGACTAGTATTCGATGAGCAGTTCTTC; CDR3 protein: CASSVSGLVFDEQFF
J gene: TRBJ2-1; clone size: .; V gene: TRBV20-1; D gene: TRBD2; CDR3 DNA: TGCAGTGCTAGAGACCCCGGTATGGGGGGAGGGTACAATGAGCAGTTCTTC; CDR3 protein: CSARDPGMGGGYNEQFF
J gene: TRBJ2-7; clone size: few; V gene: TRBV5-6; D gene: TRBD2; CDR3 DNA: TGTGCCAGCAGCTTGGGACTAGCGGGCGTCCGGTCCTACGAGCAGTACTTC; CDR3 protein: CASSLGLAGVRSYEQYF
J gene: TRBJ2-2; clone size: few; V gene: TRBV29-1; D gene: .; CDR3 DNA: TGCAGCGTGGCCCTGGGCACCGGGGAGCTGTTTTTT; CDR3 protein: CSVALGTGELFF
J gene: TRBJ1-5; clone size: few; V gene: TRBV20-1; D gene: TRBD1; CDR3 DNA: TGCAGTGCGCAGAGACCGGGACAGGGAGCTCAGCCCCAGCATTTT; CDR3 protein: CSAQRPGQGAQPQHF
J gene: TRBJ2-1; clone size: .; V gene: TRBV28; D gene: TRBD2; CDR3 DNA: TGTGCCAGCAGTGACGGGACTAGCGAGGTTTCCTACAATGAGCAGTTCTTC; CDR3 protein: CASSDGTSEVSYNEQFF
J gene: TRBJ2-1; clone size: many; V gene: TRBV24-1; D gene: .; CDR3 DNA: TGTGCCACCAGTGATTTGCTAGTAGGCTACAATGAGCAGTTCTTC; CDR3 protein: CATSDLLVGYNEQFF
J gene: TRBJ2-2; clone size: .; V gene: TRBV28; D gene: .; CDR3 DNA: TGTGCCAGCAGCATAACAGGGCGCACCGGGGAGCTGTTTTTT; CDR3 protein: CASSITGRTGELFF
J gene: TRBJ2-1; clone size: .; V gene: TRBV19; D gene: TRBD2; CDR3 DNA: TGTGCCAGTAAGATTAGCGGGGGGTCCTACAATGAGCAGTTCTTC; CDR3 protein: CASKISGGSYNEQFF
J gene: TRBJ2-3; clone size: few; V gene: TRBV11-2; D gene: .; CDR3 DNA: TGTGCCAGCAGCTTAGATTCGGCGGGAGATACGCAGTATTTT; CDR3 protein: CASSLDSAGDTQYF
J gene: TRBJ2-3; clone size: many; V gene: TRBV9; D gene: TRBD2; CDR3 DNA: TGTGCCAGCAGCGAGGATTTAGCGGGCAGCACAGATACGCAGTATTTT; CDR3 protein: CASSEDLAGSTDTQYF
J gene: TRBJ2-3; clone size: .; V gene: TRBV18; D gene: .; CDR3 DNA: TGTGCCAGCTCACAGGCGGGCTTTAGCACAGATACGCAGTATTTT; CDR3 protein: CASSQAGFSTDTQYF
J gene: TRBJ1-2; clone size: many; V gene: TRBV27; D gene: .; CDR3 DNA: TGTGCCAGCATTAATGAAAGGACAGAAACTAACTATGGCTACACCTTC; CDR3 protein: CASINERTETNYGYTF
J gene: TRBJ2-7; clone size: .; V gene: TRBV2; D gene: TRBD1; CDR3 DNA: TGTGCCAGCAGTGACGGGACAGGGTCCTACGAGCAGTACTTC; CDR3 protein: CASSDGTGSYEQYF
J gene: TRBJ2-3; clone size: many; V gene: TRBV24-1; D gene: TRBD2; CDR3 DNA: TGTGCCACCAGTGAAAGGGACTACCACCGCTCCACAGATACGCAGTATTTT; CDR3 protein: CATSERDYHRSTDTQYF
J gene: TRBJ2-3; clone size: many; V gene: TRBV29-1; D gene: .; CDR3 DNA: TGCAGCGTTGAGGGGGGAGATACGCAGTATTTT; CDR3 protein: CSVEGGDTQYF
J gene: TRBJ2-5; clone size: few; V gene: TRBV7-8; D gene: .; CDR3 DNA: TGTGCCAGCAGCTTCGATGTCGATTCCGAGTACTTC; CDR3 protein: CASSFDVDSEYF
J gene: TRBJ2-1; clone size: few; V gene: TRBV7-2; D gene: TRBD2; CDR3 DNA: TGTGCCAGCAGCTTCCTCGCTAGCGGGGAGCAGTTCTTC; CDR3 protein: CASSFLASGEQFF
J gene: TRBJ2-1; clone size: few; V gene: TRBV11-1; D gene: TRBD1; CDR3 DNA: TGTGCCAGCAGCTTAAGAACAGGGGGAAGGGACTCCTACAATGAGCAGTTCTTC; CDR3 protein: CASSLRTGGRDSYNEQFF
J gene: TRBJ2-7; clone size: .; V gene: TRBV27; D gene: TRBD1; CDR3 DNA: TGTGCCAGCGGAGGTCTCACGGGACAGGGCGCCTACGAGCAGTACTTC; CDR3 protein: CASGGLTGQGAYEQYF
J gene: TRBJ2-1; clone size: few; V gene: TRBV6-5; D gene: .; CDR3 DNA: TGTGCCAGCAGTTACGGCCTTAGGGGGGATGAGCAGTTCTTC; CDR3 protein: CASSYGLRGDEQFF
J gene: TRBJ2-7; clone size: .; V gene: TRBV27; D gene: .; CDR3 DNA: TGTGCCAGCGGCCCTTCTAGCGTTAGCGAGCAGTACTTC; CDR3 protein: CASGPSSVSEQYF
J gene: TRBJ2-2; clone size: .; V gene: TRBV10-3; D gene: .; CDR3 DNA: TGTGCCATCAGTGATTTGGACACGAACACCGGGGAGCTGTTTTTT; CDR3 protein: CAISDLDTNTGELFF
J gene: TRBJ2-1; clone size: few; V gene: TRBV6-5; D gene: .; CDR3 DNA: TGTGCCAGCAGTTACTCGCAGGGGAGCTCCTACAATGAGCAGTTCTTC; CDR3 protein: CASSYSQGSSYNEQFF
J gene: TRBJ2-4; clone size: few; V gene: TRBV20-1; D gene: .; CDR3 DNA: TGCAGTGCTAGAGACCTCACTAGGGGGGAGGGCGGGGGAAACATTCAGTACTTC; CDR3 protein: CSARDLTRGEGGGNIQYF
J gene: TRBJ1-2; clone size: few; V gene: TRBV10-3; D gene: .; CDR3 DNA: TGTGCCATCAGTGACGGGTATGGGGGTCTTGGCTACACCTTC; CDR3 protein: CAISDGYGGLGYTF
J gene: TRBJ2-1; clone size: .; V gene: TRBV6-6; D gene: TRBD1; CDR3 DNA: TGTGCCAGCACAGGGGGCTCTGAGCAGTTCTTC; CDR3 protein: CASTGGSEQFF